Each of the 9 T cell receptor beta chains below was sequenced from the same sample in a study of persistence of HIV-infected CD4 T cells. The immunoSEQ assay was version 4, run in survey mode. Repertoires were generated with immunoSEQ multiplex PCR, while TCRdb's copy carries only in-frame clones and drops some. In the table there are roughly 9,200 clones, approximately 86% of which are singletons. Their antigen targets remain unknown. The stimulus was an HIV-1 Gag 15-mer peptide pool, about 1 ug/peptide/mL. Sorting of responding CD4+ T cells relied on upregulated CD40 ligand together with CD69. The sample consisted of CD4+ T cells sorted from PBMCs after 18-hour stimulation, taken from a patient who received antiretroviral therapy. These receptors came from an adult woman with HIV who was CMV-seropositive.

This clone was found a few times. The rearrangement uses TRBV6-1 and TRBJ2-2; 9 nucleotides agree with TRBD1. Germline V gene lookup returns CDR1 MNHNS and CDR2 SASEGT. The length of the CDR3 is 16 residues. J was trimmed by 7 bases and V by 2 bases; bases with no gene match: 8. CDR3 in amino acids: CASSERGQGSGGELFF. In DNA form, the CDR3 reads TGTGCCAGCAGTGAAAGGGGACAGGGAAGTGGCGGGGAGCTGTTTTTT.

The chain links TRBV7-3 to TRBJ2-3; 11 bases map to TRBD2. J lost 4 bases, V lost 4 bases, and 7 bases had no gene match. CDR3 length: 16 amino acids. The germline CDR1 and CDR2 sequences are SGHTA and FQGTGA. CDR3 residues: CASSSTSGSGADTQYF. CDR3 nucleotide sequence: TGTGCCAGCAGCTCTACTAGCGGGAGCGGGGCAGATACGCAGTATTTT.

This clone is medium-sized (0.01 to 0.1%) by share. The gene calls are TRBV10-1 and TRBJ2-1; tentative D call: TRBD1 (5 bases). This CDR3 contains 14 residues. Germline loops: CDR1 WNHNN, CDR2 SYGVQD (reference sequence). The germline V and J ends were trimmed by 8 bases and 5 bases, with 16 bases remaining between them. The CDR3 region has the DNA TGCGCCAGCGCCTTGGACACAAACAACAATGAGCAGTTCTTC. Residues: CASALDTNNNEQFF.

The chain uses TRBV9 and TRBJ2-7, with no clear D. Trimming pared 1 base from V and 2 bases from J, leaving 16 bases between. The length of the CDR3 is 16 residues. Germline V gives CDR1 SGDLS, CDR2 YYNGEE. CDR3 region: CASSVSPRTATYEQYF. DNA for the CDR3: TGTGCCAGCAGCGTATCCCCCCGGACGGCTACCTACGAGCAGTACTTC.

This sequence joins TRBV4-1 and TRBJ2-7; maybe TRBD1 (6 bases). From germline, CDR1 is MGHRA and CDR2 YSYEKL. Deletions cut 2 bases from V and 4 bases from J, with 12 bases between. This CDR3 has 14 amino acids. The CDR3 region has the DNA TGCGCCAGCAGCCAAAAGGGGGACCAATACGAGCAGTACTTC. Its translation: CASSQKGDQYEQYF.

The chain uses TRBV4-1 and TRBJ1-1; TRBD1 agrees at 7 bases. The V segment lost 0 bases and the J segment 7 bases; nucleotides outside the gene matches: 11. The CDR3 spans 16 residues. CDR1 MGHRA and CDR2 YSYEKL come from the germline V gene. The CDR3 DNA is TGCGCCAGCAGCCAAGATGCCCCCGGACAGGTACGTGAAGCTTTCTTT. Translating gives CASSQDAPGQVREAFF.

The rearrangement links TRBV7-2 to TRBJ2-7; D may match TRBD1 or TRBD2 (5 bases each). V shed 6 bases and J shed 9 bases, with 21 bases lying between them. The CDR3 runs 14 residues. In germline, CDR1 is SGHTA, CDR2 FQGNSA. The CDR3 region is CASSSLGAALRQYF. CDR3 coding DNA: TGTGCCAGCAGTTCCCTCGGGGCGGCCCTCCGGCAGTACTTC.

The CDR3 DNA sequence: TGTGCCAGCAGTCTCCAGGGACAGCCAGATACGCAGTATTTT. Translated, it gives CASSLQGQPDTQYF. V and J are TRBV7-2 and TRBJ2-3; 7 positions match TRBD1. Germline assignment: CDR1 SGHTA and CDR2 FQGNSA. The CDR3 has 14 amino acids. Trimming removed 6 bases from V and 4 bases from J; junction bases left unmatched: 7.

The chain links TRBV12-3 or TRBV12-4 to TRBJ2-5, with D uncertain. The V and J ends lost 3 bases and 6 bases respectively, with 8 bases between them. This CDR3 spans 12 amino acids. The CDR3 region is CASSLGGQTQYF. The CDR3 DNA sequence: TGTGCCAGCAGTTTGGGTGGGCAGACCCAGTACTTC.